This T cell receptor beta chain emerged from a study of T cells in Graves' hyperthyroidism and ophthalmopathy. Overall study: Initial diagnosis, before any treatment, was when peripheral blood was collected.

Researchers amplified the TCR beta CDR3 regions from RNA transcripts. First-round RT-PCR targeting the TCR CDR3 was performed with the HTBI primer set. TCRdb used MiXCR to reprocess the multiplex PCR reads, holding one entry per CDR3 protein. The table records hundreds of thousands of distinct CDR3 sequences, 16% of them present only once. At least ten counts were recorded for this clonotype. Any patient presenting with uncontrolled infection, other autoimmune disease, pregnancy or lactation was left out. Clinical symptoms, serum thyroxine, TRAb, thyroid ultrasound and orbital computed tomography informed diagnoses. The PBMCs were taken from about 9.7 ml of fresh peripheral blood. This CDR3 is built from 14 residues. Trimming took 8 bases from V and 1 from J; bases not matched to a gene: 5. Germline V gives CDR1 KGHSH, CDR2 LQKENI.

Sample: blood. The sequence was obtained from a woman in her thirties or forties with Graves' ophthalmopathy. The chain has TRBV18 and TRBJ2-7; 10 nucleotides agree with TRBD1. CDR3 in amino acids: CASSPGQGSYEQYF. The DNA of the CDR3 is TGTGCCAGCAGTCCGGGACAGGGGTCCTACGAGCAGTACTTC.